These 28 T cell receptor beta chains share one sample of origin, sequenced in a study of Graves' ophthalmopathy and Graves' hyperthyroidism. RNA transcripts were the source from which TCR beta CDR3 regions were amplified. An opening RT-PCR round employed HTBI primers and preceded a second-round multiplex PCR. Each CDR3 protein is one row after TCRdb ran MiXCR on the multiplex PCR reads. The table includes almost 750,000 distinct CDR3 sequences, approximately 40% detected once. Sequencing was performed on peripheral blood. The receptors originated from an adult man with Graves' ophthalmopathy.

The CDR3 here is CASSEVGAGTGDTEAFF. The CDR3 DNA reads as TGTGCCAGCAGTGAAGTAGGTGCAGGGACAGGGGACACTGAAGCTTTCTTT. The chain has TRBV25-1 and TRBJ1-1, with 10 bases lining up with TRBD1. Germline-derived CDR1 and CDR2 are MGHDK and SYGVNS. V lost 2 bases to trimming and J lost 3 bases; unmatched junction nucleotides: 9. CDR3 length equals 17 residues.

This clonotype was recorded at least ten times. This chain links TRBV7-8 with TRBJ1-4; D might be TRBD1 (6 bases). The CDR3 length is 14 residues. Germline V gene lookup returns CDR1 SGHVS and CDR2 FQNEAQ. V was pared by 5 bases and J by 4 bases, with 11 bases between. DNA of the CDR3: TGTGCCAGCAGCCCGGACAGACTTAATGAAAAACTGTTTTTT. Residues: CASSPDRLNEKLFF.

V usage is TRBV7-2 and J usage is TRBJ2-5; 8 nucleotides line up with TRBD1. V shed 6 bases and J 4 bases; nucleotides not matched to a gene: 4. Looked up from germline, CDR1 is SGHTA and CDR2 is FQGNSA. There are 13 residues in the CDR3. DNA of the CDR3: TGTGCCAGCAGAGGACAGGGAGGAGAGACCCAGTACTTC. As protein: CASRGQGGETQYF.

The chain joins TRBV9 to TRBJ2-5, with no clear D. This CDR3 spans 13 amino acids. Germline V gene data show CDR1 as SGDLS and CDR2 as YYNGEE. V was cut by 3 bases and J by 5 bases, with 11 bases left in between. DNA of the CDR3: TGTGCCAGCAGCGCAACCGCGGCGGAGACCCAGTACTTC. Residues: CASSATAAETQYF.

Comments on this clonotype: The germline gene is not matched at one end of the junction; a read error may be the cause. The chain employs TRBV29-1 and TRBJ1-4; D is perhaps TRBD1 (6 bases). The CDR3 covers 12 residues. CDR1 is SQVTM, CDR2 ANQGSEA, per germline. The CDR3 DNA follows: TGCGTACGGGGGGGGGCCGGCGGAAAACCGTTTTTT. This encodes CVRGGAGGKPFF.

V gene TRBV4-3 combines with J gene TRBJ2-7, with D perhaps matching TRBD1 or TRBD2 (5 bases each). The CDR3 runs to 15 residues. The V end was cut by 0 bases, the J end by 0 bases, with 9 bases between. The germline CDR1 and CDR2 sequences are LGHNA and YSLEER. CDR3 DNA sequence: TGCGCCAGCAGCCAAGAAAGGGACCGCTCCTACGAGCAGTACTTC. This encodes CASSQERDRSYEQYF.

This clonotype occurred once. The junction departs from the called germline gene at one end, perhaps through a read error. DNA for the CDR3: TGTGCCATGCGGACAGGGAACACTGAAGCTTTCTTT. This codes for CAMRTGNTEAFF. The chain combines TRBV10-2 with TRBJ1-1, with 7 bases aligning to TRBD1. CDR1 and CDR2 from the germline V gene are WSHSY and SAAADI. The CDR3 consists of 12 residues.

In its sample, this clonotype was seen a few times. The chain recombines TRBV5-4 with TRBJ1-6, with D uncertain. V was pared by 4 bases and J by 7 bases, with 12 bases between. This CDR3 has 14 residues. Germline loops: CDR1 SGHNT, CDR2 YYREEE (reference sequence). The CDR3 sequence is CASSVKVGNSPLHF. For the CDR3, the DNA is TGTGCCAGCAGCGTCAAGGTTGGCAATTCACCCCTCCACTTT.

This clonotype appeared a few times. The gene calls are TRBV12-3 or TRBV12-4 and TRBJ1-1; D is uncertain. Trimming left V 3 bases short and J 0 bases short, with 14 bases between. The CDR3 runs to 16 residues. CDR3 amino acids: CASSLYRRALNTEAFF. The CDR3 bases are TGTGCCAGCAGTTTGTATCGACGGGCCTTGAACACTGAAGCTTTCTTT.

The rearrangement uses TRBV19 and TRBJ2-3, with TRBD2 identical over 7 bases. The CDR3 contains 16 residues. With 5 bases clipped from V and 3 bases from J, the junction kept 11 bases outside the gene matches. The V gene's germline CDR1 is LNHDA and CDR2 SQIVND (reference sequence). The DNA of the CDR3 is TGTGCCAGTAGTCCCCAAAAGGGAGGGTTGACAGATACGCAGTATTTT. It specifies CASSPQKGGLTDTQYF. Filled out from reference TRBV19 and TRBJ2-3, the complete variable domain reads DGGITQSPKYLFRKEGQNVTLSCEQNLNHDAMYWYRQDPGQGLRLIYYSQIVNDFQKGDIAEGYSVSREKKESFPLTVTSAQKNPTAFYLCASSPQKGGLTDTQYFGPGTRLTVL.

This chain uses TRBV15 with TRBJ2-5; TRBD1 agrees at 9 bases. The CDR3 sequence is 17 residues long. CDR1 and CDR2 from the germline V gene are LNHNV and YYDKDF (reference sequence). Unmatched junction bases numbered 15, after V lost 5 bases and J lost 5 bases. CDR3 sequence: CATSGQGSGGGPETQYF. In DNA, the CDR3 is TGTGCCACCAGCGGACAGGGGTCGGGGGGCGGTCCGGAGACCCAGTACTTC.

The gene calls are TRBV9 and TRBJ1-4, with TRBD1 as a possible D gene (5 bases). V lost 5 bases, J lost 5 bases, and 16 bases lay in between. CDR1 is SGDLS and CDR2 is YYNGEE in the germline V gene. The CDR3 contains 15 residues. The CDR3 here is CASRTPGRTNEKLFF. The CDR3 DNA reads TGTGCCAGCAGGACACCGGGACGGACAAATGAAAAACTGTTTTTT.

The rearrangement joins TRBV25-1 to TRBJ1-6, with 7 bases aligning to TRBD1. Germline V gene data show CDR1 as MGHDK and CDR2 as SYGVNS. V dropped 7 bases and J dropped 6; count of bases not matched to a gene: 15. This CDR3 region has 17 residues. For the CDR3, the DNA is TGTGCCAGCACGCGGGGGGGCGACAGGGCCGGTAATTCACCCCTCCACTTT. Translation: CASTRGGDRAGNSPLHF.

The sample holds many counts of this clonotype. The V call is TRBV7-9, the J call TRBJ1-3; the D is unclear. The CDR3 is 13 amino acids. CDR1 is SEHNR, CDR2 FQNEAQ, per germline (reference sequence). V shed 4 bases and J shed 4 bases, with 8 bases lying between them. CDR3 amino acids: CASSSRAGNTIYF. CDR3 bases: TGTGCCAGCAGCTCCCGGGCCGGAAACACCATATATTTT.

V gene TRBV20-1 combines with J gene TRBJ1-2; D is perhaps TRBD1 (6 bases). Germline CDR1 reads DFQATT; CDR2 reads SNEGSKA (reference sequence). Trimming removed 0 bases at V and 7 bases at J, with 9 bases between. This CDR3 spans 12 amino acids. CDR3 region: CSAREGAGGYTF. The CDR3 region has the DNA TGCAGTGCTAGAGAGGGGGCAGGTGGCTACACCTTC.

The sample holds many counts of this clonotype. V is TRBV7-9 and J is TRBJ1-1; no firm D call. The V gene's germline CDR1 is SEHNR and CDR2 FQNEAQ (reference sequence). Trimming took off 1 base at V and 6 bases at J, with 12 bases between the two ends. CDR3 length: 14 amino acids. CDR3 DNA: TGTGCCAGCAGCTTAGTCACGTTGGCCCCTGAAGCTTTCTTT. Its translation: CASSLVTLAPEAFF.

V and J are TRBV9 and TRBJ2-6, with TRBD2 as a possible D gene (5 bases). The V gene lost 4 bases and the J gene lost 2 bases, with 25 bases spanning the gap. CDR1 SGDLS and CDR2 YYNGEE come from the germline V gene. The CDR3 covers 20 residues. CDR3 nucleotides: TGTGCCAGCAGCTCACAGAGCCCACGGAGGAGGAGGCCTGGGGCCAACGTCCTGACTTTC. Its protein product is CASSSQSPRRRRPGANVLTF.

The V gene is TRBV2, the J gene TRBJ2-7, with 8 bases lining up with TRBD2. The germline CDR1 and CDR2 sequences are SNHLY and FYNNEI. The junction had 12 bases not matched to a gene; V was cut back by 6 bases and J by 2 bases. The CDR3 sequence is 16 residues long. Here the CDR3 DNA reads TGTGCCAGCAGCCAAGATGAAGCGGGGGAGGCCTACGAGCAGTACTTC. Encoded protein: CASSQDEAGEAYEQYF.

At least ten counts were recorded for this clonotype. A junction end diverges from the germline sequence, so it may reflect a read error. V is TRBV10-3 and J is TRBJ1-6; D is unclear. The CDR3 contains 12 residues. The germline V gene encodes CDR1 ENHRY and CDR2 SYGVKD. CDR3 sequence: CASSESYSPLHF. In DNA, the CDR3 is TGTGCCAGCAGTGAGTCGTATTCACCCCTCCACTTT.

This clonotype was found a few times. V and J are TRBV29-1 and TRBJ2-7, with D possibly called TRBD1 or TRBD2 (5 bases each). Germline loops: CDR1 SQVTM, CDR2 ANQGSEA. With 2 bases removed from V and 1 base from J, the gap between germline ends came to 15 bases. The CDR3 is 15 residues long. In nucleotides, the CDR3 is TGCAGCGTTGAATTAGACGGGACCTATTCCTACGAGCAGTACTTC. Its translation: CSVELDGTYSYEQYF.

Notes on this clonotype: With a much larger clone just one base away, this may be a read error. Here the CDR3 reads CAGSPGPLYGYTF. Written as DNA, the CDR3 is TGTGCCGGCAGCCCGGGGCCCCTCTATGGCTACACCTTC. This rearrangement joins TRBV11-2 to TRBJ1-2; tentative D call: TRBD1 (5 bases). The CDR3 contains 13 residues. Germline-derived CDR1 and CDR2 are SGHAT and FQNNGV.

V gene TRBV7-9 combines with J gene TRBJ2-3; D might be TRBD2 (6 bases). The CDR3 spans 15 residues. Trimming took 4 bases from V and 5 from J, leaving 16 bases between them. Germline V gene data show CDR1 as SEHNR and CDR2 as FQNEAQ (reference sequence). CDR3 sequence reads: CASSSPGGMVDTQYF. The CDR3 region has the DNA TGTGCCAGCAGCTCTCCAGGCGGGATGGTAGATACGCAGTATTTT. The full variable domain, its missing parts supplied by reference TRBV7-9 and TRBJ2-3, is DTGVSQNPRHKITKRGQNVTFRCDPISEHNRLYWYRQTLGQGPEFLTYFQNEAQLEKSRLLSDRFSAERPKGSFSTLEIQRTEQGDSAMYLCASSSPGGMVDTQYFGPGTRLTVL.

In DNA form, the CDR3 reads TGTGCCAGCAGCTTAGACGACAGGGGTTCCCCAAATCAGCCCCAGCATTTT. Translating it yields CASSLDDRGSPNQPQHF. The genes are TRBV7-8 and TRBJ1-5; 8 bases are shared with TRBD1. V trimming: 1 base; J trimming: 4 bases; junction bases outside the gene matches: 9. The length of the CDR3 is 17 residues. The germline V gene has CDR1 SGHVS and CDR2 FQNEAQ.

This clonotype was recorded many times. This sequence joins TRBV10-1 and TRBJ1-3; D call uncertain. Trimming took 6 bases from V and 0 from J, leaving 15 bases between them. The germline CDR1 and CDR2 sequences are WNHNN and SYGVQD (reference sequence). The CDR3 runs 16 residues. The CDR3 coding sequence is TGCGCCAGCAGCCCCGGGCATTACCGCTCTGGAAACACCATATATTTT. Its translation is CASSPGHYRSGNTIYF.

The chain carries TRBV25-1 and TRBJ2-7; D is unresolved. This CDR3 is 16 amino acids long. With 5 bases removed from V and 0 bases from J, the gap between germline ends came to 17 bases. Germline V CDR1 and CDR2: MGHDK, SYGVNS. In DNA, the CDR3 is TGTGCCAGCAGTCCGCGACTCCTGTTAAACTCCTACGAGCAGTACTTC. This sequence encodes CASSPRLLLNSYEQYF.

About this clonotype itself: One junction end does not reproduce the germline sequence, and a read error may be involved. V and J are TRBV10-3 and TRBJ2-6; the match to TRBD2 covers 7 bases. Germline CDR1 ENHRY, CDR2 SYGVKD. CDR3 length: 17 amino acids. The CDR3 is CASSGAGRLSGANVLTF. The CDR3 bases are TGTGCCAGCAGTGGAGCGGGAAGGCTCTCTGGGGCCAACGTCCTGACTTTC.

This clonotype was counted between two and nine times. The chain recombines TRBV2 with TRBJ2-2; TRBD1 is a possible D gene (5 bases). The CDR3 has 15 amino acids. Trimming pared 7 bases from V and 4 bases from J, leaving 16 bases between. Germline CDR1 is SNHLY and CDR2 is FYNNEI. CDR3 nucleotide sequence: TGTGCCAGCACGAACAGGATCGTTCGCACCGGGGAGCTGTTTTTT. Encoded protein: CASTNRIVRTGELFF. Combining the CDR3 with reference TRBV2 and TRBJ2-2 gives the whole variable domain EPEVTQTPSHQVTQMGQEVILRCVPISNHLYFYWYRQILGQKVEFLVSFYNNEISEKSEIFDDQFSVERPDGSNFTLKIRSTKLEDSAMYFCASTNRIVRTGELFFGEGSRLTVL.

This clonotype was found a few times. The chain has TRBV25-1 and TRBJ1-2; D call uncertain. CDR3 length equals 11 residues. Germline CDR1 and CDR2: MGHDK and SYGVNS. Trimming removed 5 bases from V and 3 bases from J, with 4 bases in between. DNA of the CDR3: TGTGCCAGCAGTTCCTACTATGGCTACACCTTC. Protein: CASSSYYGYTF.